This T cell receptor (beta chain) stems from a study of cytomegalovirus exposure and HLA in healthy donors. Study context: Both the approximately 130 validation repertoires and the 666 first-cohort repertoires used the same platform, as reported by a later analysis. Study-wide findings and caveats: The study listed some 160 cytomegalovirus-associated TCR beta chains.

Turning to this clone: Antigen: not known.

The junction had 6 bases not matched to a gene; V was cut back by 3 bases and J by 5 bases. The CDR3 is 15 residues long. Germline V CDR1 and CDR2: SGDLS, YYNGEE. Profiling relied on immunoSEQ multiplex PCR, and the TCRdb table lists in-frame clones only, not all of them. The sample lists 150,000 to 160,000 clones; around nine tenths were seen once. The donors were members of the approximately 120-subject validation cohort (separate from the 666-subject first cohort). The sequence was collected from a young man in good health and CMV-seropositive. The specimen was PBMCs. This chain joins TRBV9 and TRBJ1-4; the match to TRBD1 covers 8 bases. CDR3 coding DNA: TGTGCCAGCAGCGCCCGGGACAGGATGAATGAAAAACTGTTTTTT. Its protein product is CASSARDRMNEKLFF.